This entry features one T cell receptor beta chain sequence. This CDR3 has 12 residues. Between the trimmed V and J ends, which lost 7 bases and 7 bases, there was a span of 16 bases. The V gene's germline CDR1 is SQVTM and CDR2 ANQGSEA. This entry comes from a study of metastatic and nonmetastatic thyroid tumors. Via MiXCR, TCRdb re-called the PCR reads. The sample consists of 15,000 to 20,000 clones, around a fifth of them appearing once. No treatment had been given to any patient before thyroid surgery. The rearrangement joins TRBV29-1 to TRBJ1-1; D is uncertain. Sequenced material: adjacent normal tissue. The clonotype originates from a female donor with papillary thyroid cancer or a benign thyroid nodule (not recorded which). Some clones in this sample may be carry-over from other donors' samples. CDR3 residues: CSGLRARGEAFF. CDR3 coding DNA: TGCAGCGGGCTTAGGGCCCGAGGTGAAGCTTTCTTT.